The next 17 T cell receptor beta chains were all read from a single sample in a study of blood T cell repertoires in COVID-19. The method was immunoSEQ multiplex PCR; TCRdb's version includes in-frame clones alone and lacks a portion of them. The sample lists 240,000 or so clones, more than 75% occurring once. The sample comprised peripheral blood. These receptors were collected from an elderly man with acute or convalescent COVID-19.

The chain has TRBV28 and TRBJ1-5; D unresolved. V was clipped by 1 base and J by 7 bases, with 5 bases between them. Germline CDR1 is MDHEN and CDR2 is SYDVKM. CDR3 length: 12 residues. The CDR3 region has the DNA TGTGCCAGCAGTTTATTCCAACAGCCCCAGCATTTT. Its translation is CASSLFQQPQHF.

The chain combines TRBV24-1 with TRBJ2-2; maybe TRBD1 (5 bases). The V end lost 5 bases, the J end lost 7 bases, and 7 bases lay between the germline ends. The germline CDR1 and CDR2 sequences are KGHDR and SFDVKD. CDR3 length: 12 residues. The CDR3 DNA reads TGTGCCACCAGTGTACAGGACGGGGAGCTGTTTTTT. Its translation is CATSVQDGELFF.

Written as DNA, the CDR3 is TGTGCCAGCAGAGGGGACAGGGGCAACAACGAGCAGTACTTC. Its protein product is CASRGDRGNNEQYF. The chain is built from TRBV6-5 and TRBJ2-7, with 10 nucleotides matching TRBD1. Germline values: CDR1 MNHEY, CDR2 SVGAGI. The CDR3 consists of 14 residues. V was pared by 6 bases and J by 5 bases, with 7 bases of the junction left unmatched.

This clone was recorded a few times. The chain joins TRBV29-1 to TRBJ1-3; D remains ambiguous. Trimming shortened V by 6 bases and J by 0 bases, and 9 bases separated the two germline ends. Germline V gene lookup returns CDR1 SQVTM and CDR2 ANQGSEA. This CDR3 spans 13 amino acids. CDR3 protein: CSVAFVSGNTIYF. The CDR3 DNA is TGCAGCGTAGCCTTCGTCTCTGGAAACACCATATATTTT.

V gene TRBV12-3 or TRBV12-4 combines with J gene TRBJ1-1; D ambiguous. The CDR3 has 13 amino acids. V was clipped by 3 bases and J by 2 bases, with 7 bases between them. DNA for the CDR3: TGTGCCAGCAGTTTGTTGCTAAACACTGAAGCTTTCTTT. The encoded protein is CASSLLLNTEAFF.

The gene calls are TRBV7-3 and TRBJ2-1; D unresolved. With 4 bases removed from V and 7 bases from J, the gap between germline ends came to 11 bases. This CDR3 contains 13 residues. The germline V gene encodes CDR1 SGHTA and CDR2 FQGTGA. The CDR3 reads CASSSYTINEQFF. The CDR3 region has the DNA TGTGCCAGCAGCTCTTACACGATTAATGAGCAGTTCTTC.

V and J are TRBV18 and TRBJ2-2; D call uncertain. This CDR3 is 13 amino acids long. With 4 bases removed from V and 5 bases from J, the gap between germline ends came to 8 bases. CDR1 is KGHSH and CDR2 is LQKENI in the germline V gene. CDR3 sequence: CASSLRQTGELFF. The DNA for the CDR3 is TGTGCCAGCTCACTGCGGCAGACCGGGGAGCTGTTTTTT.

The chain has TRBV25-1 and TRBJ1-1; 9 bases align to TRBD1. V trimming: 1 base; J trimming: 10 bases; junction bases outside the gene matches: 10. The CDR3 extends over 15 amino acids. The germline V gene encodes CDR1 MGHDK and CDR2 SYGVNS. The CDR3 region is CASSESLTGGAVAFF. The CDR3 DNA reads TGTGCCAGCAGTGAATCACTTACAGGGGGCGCCGTAGCTTTCTTT.

A remark on this clone: One end of the junction is discordant with germline, which a read error may explain. V is TRBV20-1 and J is TRBJ1-1, with no clear D. The germline CDR1 and CDR2 sequences are DFQATT and SNEGSKA (reference sequence). There are 12 residues in the CDR3. CDR3 region: CSASAGGLEPFF. CDR3 DNA: TGCAGTGCTAGTGCAGGTGGTCTTGAACCTTTCTTT.

This chain connects TRBV2 to TRBJ1-3; the D gene is possibly TRBD1 (6 bases). The CDR3 is 13 residues long. Germline V gene sequence: CDR1 SNHLY, CDR2 FYNNEI. V was cut by 5 bases and J by 4 bases, with 9 bases left in between. The CDR3 protein is CASSQGLGNTIYF. CDR3 DNA: TGTGCCAGCAGTCAGGGGTTGGGAAACACCATATATTTT. Full variable domain (outside the CDR3, taken from reference TRBV2 and TRBJ1-3): EPEVTQTPSHQVTQMGQEVILRCVPISNHLYFYWYRQILGQKVEFLVSFYNNEISEKSEIFDDQFSVERPDGSNFTLKIRSTKLEDSAMYFCASSQGLGNTIYFGEGSWLTVV.

This clone showed up just once. The J gene is TRBJ2-5, the V gene TRBV7-8; 12 bases fit TRBD2. This CDR3 spans 16 amino acids. CDR1 SGHVS and CDR2 FQNEAQ come from the germline V gene. Trimming cost V 1 base and J 4 bases; bases outside gene matches: 4. CDR3 amino acids: CASSLGLLAGGETQYF. For the CDR3, the DNA is TGTGCCAGCAGCTTAGGGTTACTAGCGGGAGGAGAGACCCAGTACTTC.

The chain links TRBV6-5 to TRBJ1-5; unclear D gene. Germline assignment: CDR1 MNHEY and CDR2 SVGAGI. Trimming took off 6 bases at V and 5 bases at J, with 11 bases between the two ends. The CDR3 length is 13 residues. CDR3 nucleotide sequence: TGTGCCAGCAGCAGATTTGTGGATCAGCCCCAGCATTTT. Protein sequence: CASSRFVDQPQHF.

This clone has just a few counts. V gene TRBV6-5 combines with J gene TRBJ2-7; 7 nucleotides align to TRBD1. With 10 bases clipped from V and 6 bases from J, the junction kept 18 bases outside the gene matches. CDR3 length: 15 amino acids. Germline CDR1 is MNHEY and CDR2 is SVGAGI. The CDR3 protein is CATAMTGIQTGEQYF. The CDR3 coding sequence is TGTGCCACCGCGATGACAGGGATTCAGACGGGCGAGCAGTACTTC.

J is TRBJ2-3 and V is TRBV7-6; 11 bases fit TRBD2. Trimming at V came to 0 bases and at J to 5 bases, leaving 4 bases not matched to a gene. Germline lookup yields CDR1 SGHVS and CDR2 FNYEAQ. The CDR3 has 16 residues. In DNA, the CDR3 is TGTGCCAGCAGCTTAGCGCCTAGCGGGGGGATAGATACGCAGTATTTT. Translation gives CASSLAPSGGIDTQYF.

The J gene is TRBJ1-4, the V gene TRBV27, with D uncertain. This CDR3 region has 15 residues. Germline V CDR1 and CDR2: MNHEY, SMNVEV (reference sequence). V was trimmed by 0 bases and J by 4 bases, leaving 9 bases between them. The chain's CDR3 is CASSLSVALNEKLFF. The CDR3 DNA follows: TGTGCCAGCAGTTTATCCGTGGCCCTTAATGAAAAACTGTTTTTT.

The gene calls are TRBV14 and TRBJ2-1, with 11 bases aligning to TRBD2. The CDR3 loop spans 17 amino acids. The V gene end was trimmed by 4 bases and the J gene end by 6 bases; junction bases not matched to a gene: 11. Germline V gene lookup returns CDR1 SGHDN and CDR2 FVKESK. CDR3 region: CASSPGLAARLGNEQFF. The CDR3 nucleotides are TGTGCCAGCAGCCCGGGACTAGCGGCGAGGTTGGGCAATGAGCAGTTCTTC.

The sample holds a few counts of this clone. Distinct nucleotide sequences in the sample also encode this CDR3. The chain has TRBV19 and TRBJ1-1; D gene unclear. The CDR3 length is 13 residues. Trimming left V 5 bases short and J 0 bases short, with 7 bases between. Germline assignment: CDR1 LNHDA and CDR2 SQIVND (reference sequence). The CDR3 loop is CASSSQMNTEAFF. Written as DNA, the CDR3 is TGTGCCAGTAGTTCTCAGATGAACACTGAAGCTTTCTTT.